The clone carrying this TCR beta chain was observed a handful of times. No antigen is known for it. Germline V gives CDR1 SGDLS, CDR2 YYNGEE. The CDR3 has 15 residues. V was clipped by 0 bases and J by 1 base, with 10 bases between them. The data belong to a study of T-cell memory formation after mild COVID-19. TCRdb re-called the 5' RACE reads with MiXCR, one entry per CDR3 protein. The table has 530,000 or so distinct CDR3 sequences, roughly 17% seen once. Findings and limits, study-wide: CD4+ contracting clones lay mainly in CM and EM, CD8+ ones in EMRA. Some responding clones appeared in pre-infection memory, suggesting cross-reactive memory joined. Day 15 to 85 contracting clones showed balanced CD4/CD8; day 15 to 37 expanders favored CD4+.

The V gene is TRBV9, the J gene TRBJ1-1; D may be TRBD1 (5 bases). The receptor was isolated from an adult woman who had mild COVID-19 (a few samples of this study predate the infection). Cell type and time point are not known. Input material: PBMCs or a T cell subset sorted from them (not recorded which). The CDR3 region has the DNA TGTGCCAGCAGCGTAGATCTGCAGGGGAACACTGAAGCTTTCTTT. Its translation: CASSVDLQGNTEAFF.